A selection of T cell receptor beta chains follows, all from one sample in a study of T cell repertoires in cytomegalovirus infection. TCRdb re-called the reads through MiXCR, storing one row per CDR3 protein. This sample carries about 920,000 distinct CDR3 sequences, less than 35% of them seen once, and the ten largest clones take more than 12%. No cognate antigen is known for these TCRs. This material consisted of cultured CD8+ T cells from PBMCs, taken from culture after CMV antigen stimulation. The origin of the receptors is a human donor in good health (CMV status not recorded). Some clones in this sample may be carry-over from other donors' samples. Each CDR3 is given with its conserved first and last residue. A D gene is named only where the DNA matches it firmly. Clone size is given for some rows only: seen once, a few or many times, or a class if the clone is expanded.

V gene	D gene	clone size	J gene	CDR3 DNA	CDR3 protein
TRBV7-9	.	few	TRBJ2-7	TGTGCCAGCAGCTTGCCGGGGGGCCTTGTGGAGCAGTACTTC	CASSLPGGLVEQYF
TRBV6-1	.	.	TRBJ2-3	TGTGCCAGCAGTGAAGAGGTCAGAACTAGCACAGATACGCAGTATTTT	CASSEEVRTSTDTQYF
TRBV6-1	.	few	TRBJ2-4	TGTGCCAGCAGTGATCCAACGGGGAGGCACATTCAGTACTTC	CASSDPTGRHIQYF
TRBV7-9	TRBD2	few	TRBJ2-3	TGTGCCAGCAGCCCCACTAGCGGGGAGTTCATGGATACGCAGTATTTT	CASSPTSGEFMDTQYF
TRBV7-8	.	many	TRBJ2-7	TGTGCCAGCAGCTTAGGCCGGGCCCCACCCTCCGAGCAGTACTTC	CASSLGRAPPSEQYF
TRBV10-3	.	.	TRBJ2-6	TGTGCCATCCTAGACTCGTCTGGGGCCAACGTCCTGACTTTC	CAILDSSGANVLTF
TRBV10-2	TRBD2	few	TRBJ2-5	TGCGCCAGCAGACCCGCTCCTAGCGGGGGAGAGACCCAGTACTTC	CASRPAPSGGETQYF
TRBV6-5	TRBD1	few	TRBJ1-2	TGTGCCAGCAGTTACCGGGACAGGGCTAACTATGGCTACACCTTC	CASSYRDRANYGYTF
TRBV6-2/TRBV6-3	.	once	TRBJ1-1	TGTGCCAGCAGTTATGGGGCAAAAGGCACTGAAGCTTTCTTT	CASSYGAKGTEAFF
TRBV4-3	.	.	TRBJ1-5	TGCGCCAGCAGCCAAGATCGGGGGCAGATGCGGCCCCAGCATTTT	CASSQDRGQMRPQHF
TRBV27	.	.	TRBJ1-6	TGTGCCAGCACGGGCCCATCCCATAATTCACCCCTCCACTTT	CASTGPSHNSPLHF
TRBV19	.	few	TRBJ1-6	TGTGCCAGTAGATGGACGGACTATAATTCACCCCTCCACTTT	CASRWTDYNSPLHF
TRBV2	.	.	TRBJ1-1	TGTGCCAGCAAAGGCGGGGCTGAAGCTTTCTTT	CASKGGAEAFF
TRBV13	TRBD2	once	TRBJ2-1	TGTGCCAGCAGCTTAGGTCGGGGGGGCCCTAACAATGAGCAGTTCTTC	CASSLGRGGPNNEQFF
TRBV9	.	.	TRBJ1-1	TGTGCCAGCAACTACGCCGGCATGAACACTGAAGCTTTCTTT	CASNYAGMNTEAFF
TRBV7-6	.	many	TRBJ1-4	TGTGCCAGCAGCTTAGCAGGGGGTGGTGAAAAACTGTTTTTT	CASSLAGGGEKLFF
TRBV7-6	TRBD1	few	TRBJ1-2	TGTGCCAGCAGCTTGCCCCGGGACAGGGATGTACACACCTTC	CASSLPRDRDVHTF
TRBV12-3/TRBV12-4	.	few	TRBJ2-3	TGTGCCAGCAGCGCCGCCGGTGTCACAGATACGCAGTATTTT	CASSAAGVTDTQYF
TRBV15	.	few	TRBJ1-5	TGTGCCACCAGCAGCGAGTGGCGCCAGCCCCAGCATTTT	CATSSEWRQPQHF
TRBV7-2	TRBD1	many	TRBJ2-5	TGTGCCAGCAGCTCCCCGGACAGGGGGCATGAGACCCAGTACTTC	CASSSPDRGHETQYF
TRBV7-9	.	.	TRBJ2-7	TGTGCCAGCAGAGCCTTGGGGTTCCAATCCTACGAGCAGTACTTC	CASRALGFQSYEQYF
TRBV7-9	TRBD1	few	TRBJ2-5	TGTGCCAGCACGAACCGGGACAGGGACCAAGAGACCCAGTACTTC	CASTNRDRDQETQYF
TRBV5-1	.	few	TRBJ2-1	TGCGCCAGCAGCTTGGCTACCGGGGTCGTTTACAATGAGCAGTTCTTC	CASSLATGVVYNEQFF